The clone carrying this T cell receptor beta chain was picked up a small number of times. Its antigen remains unidentified. The read gets to within 3 residues of the CDR3 end, and the germline J gene fills in the rest. Sequencing input was equivalent genomic DNA from CVID and controls. Repertoires were generated with immunoSEQ multiplex PCR, while TCRdb's copy carries only in-frame clones and drops some. This repertoire holds some 10,000 clones, and none appear only once. This sample stems from a study of T cell clonality in common variable immunodeficiency. Of CVID subjects, approximately 14 were female and 29 male, mean age about 40. Looked up from germline, CDR1 is SGHDT and CDR2 is YYEEEE. The CDR3 covers 13 residues. Overall study findings and caveats: In common variable immunodeficiency, TCR beta chains reportedly carried fewer deletions and N-nucleotide insertions. CVID subjects showed higher TCRbeta clonality than healthy controls.

The chain employs TRBV5-6 and TRBJ1-1, with D unresolved. The TCR originated in a human donor with common variable immunodeficiency. Sample: peripheral blood mononuclear cells. The sequenced CDR3 bases are TGTGCCAGCAGCTTGGGGCCCTTTTACCAA. Translated: CASSLGPFYQ. The entire CDR3 is CASSLGPFYQAFF.